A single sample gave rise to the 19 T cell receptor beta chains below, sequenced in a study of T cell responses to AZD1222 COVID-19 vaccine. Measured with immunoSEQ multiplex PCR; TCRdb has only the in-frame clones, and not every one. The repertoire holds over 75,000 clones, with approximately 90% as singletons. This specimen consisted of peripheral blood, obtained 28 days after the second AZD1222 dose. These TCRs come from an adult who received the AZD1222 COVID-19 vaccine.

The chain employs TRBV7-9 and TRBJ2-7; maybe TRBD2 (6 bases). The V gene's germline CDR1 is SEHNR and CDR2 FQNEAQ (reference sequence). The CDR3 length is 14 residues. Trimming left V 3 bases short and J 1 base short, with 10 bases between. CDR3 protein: CASSLAGQSYEQYF. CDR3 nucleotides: TGTGCCAGCAGCTTGGCGGGGCAGTCCTACGAGCAGTACTTC.

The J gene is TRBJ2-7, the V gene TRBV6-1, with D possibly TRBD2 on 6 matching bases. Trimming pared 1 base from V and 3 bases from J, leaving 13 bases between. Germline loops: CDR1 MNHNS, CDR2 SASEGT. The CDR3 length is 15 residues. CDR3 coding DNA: TGTGCCAGCAGTGAAGGGCCCGGGGGAAACTACGAGCAGTACTTC. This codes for CASSEGPGGNYEQYF.

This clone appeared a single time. The CDR3 DNA is TGCGCCAGCAGCTTGGTCCCCTGGGGGAGGGATGGGCCTCTTATTAGTACTGAAGCTTTCTTT. Residues: CASSLVPWGRDGPLISTEAFF. This chain connects TRBV5-1 to TRBJ1-1; D perhaps matches TRBD1 (5 bases). The germline CDR1 and CDR2 sequences are SGHRS and YFSETQ. Trimming removed 0 bases at V and 5 bases at J, with 32 bases between. The CDR3 loop spans 21 amino acids.

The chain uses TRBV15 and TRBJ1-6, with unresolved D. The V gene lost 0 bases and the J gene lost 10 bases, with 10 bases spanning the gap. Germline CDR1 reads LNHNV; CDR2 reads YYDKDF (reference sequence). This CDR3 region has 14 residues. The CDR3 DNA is TGTGCCACCAGCAGAGATGTGACGGTATCACCCCTCCACTTT. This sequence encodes CATSRDVTVSPLHF.

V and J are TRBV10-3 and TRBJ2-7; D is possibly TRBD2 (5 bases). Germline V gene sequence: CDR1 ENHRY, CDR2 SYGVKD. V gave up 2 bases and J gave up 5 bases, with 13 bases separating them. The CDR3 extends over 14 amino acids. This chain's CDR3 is CAISEPASSHEQYF. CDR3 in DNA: TGTGCCATCAGTGAGCCGGCTAGCAGCCACGAGCAGTACTTC.

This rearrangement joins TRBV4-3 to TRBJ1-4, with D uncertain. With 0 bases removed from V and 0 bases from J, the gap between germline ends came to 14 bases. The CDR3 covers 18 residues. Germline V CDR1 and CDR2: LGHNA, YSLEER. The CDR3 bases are TGCGCCAGCAGCCAAGACCCGGGGATTGGAGCAACTAATGAAAAACTGTTTTTT. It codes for CASSQDPGIGATNEKLFF.

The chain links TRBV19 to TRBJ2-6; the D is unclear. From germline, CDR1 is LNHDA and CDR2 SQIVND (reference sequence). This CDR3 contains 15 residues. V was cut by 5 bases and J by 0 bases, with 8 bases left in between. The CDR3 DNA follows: TGTGCCAGTAGTTTGAGGTTCTCTGGGGCCAACGTCCTGACTTTC. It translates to CASSLRFSGANVLTF.

The DNA of the CDR3 is TGTGCCAGCAGCCCGGACTATGGCTCCTACGAGCAGTACTTC. As protein: CASSPDYGSYEQYF. This chain joins TRBV11-2 and TRBJ2-7, with D possibly TRBD2 on 6 matching bases. The germline CDR1 and CDR2 sequences are SGHAT and FQNNGV. The CDR3 runs 14 residues. The V end was cut by 5 bases, the J end by 0 bases, with 11 bases between.

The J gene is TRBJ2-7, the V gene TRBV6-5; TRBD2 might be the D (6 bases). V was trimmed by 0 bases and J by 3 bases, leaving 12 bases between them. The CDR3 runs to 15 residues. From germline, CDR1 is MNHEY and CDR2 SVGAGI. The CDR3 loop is CASSYSAGRVYEQYF. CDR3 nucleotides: TGTGCCAGCAGTTACTCGGCGGGGCGCGTCTACGAGCAGTACTTC.

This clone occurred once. CDR3 coding DNA: TGTGCCAGCAGCTTACAGGAGTACACCGGGGAGCTGTTTTTT. It translates to CASSLQEYTGELFF. The J gene is TRBJ2-2, the V gene TRBV11-2; D uncertain. The germline V gene encodes CDR1 SGHAT and CDR2 FQNNGV. The CDR3 sequence is 14 residues long. V lost 2 bases, J lost 3 bases, and 7 bases lay in between. The full variable domain, rest sourced from reference TRBV11-2 and TRBJ2-2, is EAGVAQSPRYKIIEKRQSVAFWCNPISGHATLYWYQQILGQGPKLLIQFQNNGVVDDSQLPKDRFSAERLKGVDSTLKIQPAKLEDSAVYLCASSLQEYTGELFFGEGSRLTVL.

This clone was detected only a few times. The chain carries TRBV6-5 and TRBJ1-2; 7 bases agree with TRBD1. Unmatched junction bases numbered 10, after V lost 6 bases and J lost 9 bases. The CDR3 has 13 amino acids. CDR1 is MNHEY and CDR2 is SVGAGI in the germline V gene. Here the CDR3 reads CASRLTGELSYTF. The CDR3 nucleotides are TGTGCCAGCAGGCTAACAGGGGAGCTGAGCTACACCTTC.

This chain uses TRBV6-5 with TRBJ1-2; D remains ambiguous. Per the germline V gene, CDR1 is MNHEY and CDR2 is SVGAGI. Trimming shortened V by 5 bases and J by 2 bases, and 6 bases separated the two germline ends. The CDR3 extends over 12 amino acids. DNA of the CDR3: TGTGCCAGCAGTAACCGAAACTATGGCTACACCTTC. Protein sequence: CASSNRNYGYTF.

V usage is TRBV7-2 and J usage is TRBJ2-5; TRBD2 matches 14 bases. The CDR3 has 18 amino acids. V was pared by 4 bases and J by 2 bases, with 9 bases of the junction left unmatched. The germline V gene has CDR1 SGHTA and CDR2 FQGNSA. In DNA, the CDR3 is TGTGCCAGCAGCTCAAGACTAGCGGGGGGGCCGTTACAAGAGACCCAGTACTTC. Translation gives CASSSRLAGGPLQETQYF.

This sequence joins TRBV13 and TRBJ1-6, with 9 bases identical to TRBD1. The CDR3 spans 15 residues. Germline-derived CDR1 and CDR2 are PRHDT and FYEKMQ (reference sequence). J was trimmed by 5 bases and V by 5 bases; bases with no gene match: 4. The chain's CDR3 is CASSEDRGHNSPLHF. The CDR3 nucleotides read TGTGCCAGCAGCGAGGACAGGGGTCATAATTCACCCCTCCACTTT.

DNA for the CDR3: TGTGCCAGCAGCTTACAGATCGGAACCGGGGAGCTGTTTTTT. Protein product: CASSLQIGTGELFF. The chain employs TRBV7-9 and TRBJ2-2; no firm D call. This CDR3 comprises 14 residues. CDR1 and CDR2 (germline): SEHNR, FQNEAQ (reference sequence). Deletions cut 2 bases from V and 5 bases from J, with 9 bases between. Supplemented by reference TRBV7-9 and TRBJ2-2, the full variable domain reads DTGVSQNPRHKITKRGQNVTFRCDPISEHNRLYWYRQTLGQGPEFLTYFQNEAQLEKSRLLSDRFSAERPKGSFSTLEIQRTEQGDSAMYLCASSLQIGTGELFFGEGSRLTVL.

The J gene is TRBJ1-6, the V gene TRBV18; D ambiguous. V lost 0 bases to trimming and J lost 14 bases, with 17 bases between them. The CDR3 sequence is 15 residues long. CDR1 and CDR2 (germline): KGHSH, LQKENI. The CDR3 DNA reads TGTGCCAGCTCACCACCCCAGGCTCCCCATGGATCCCTCCACTTT. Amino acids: CASSPPQAPHGSLHF.

CDR3 region: CASSAAGGETQYF. CDR3 nucleotide sequence: TGTGCCAGCAGCGCAGCCGGGGGGGAGACCCAGTACTTC. The rearrangement joins TRBV5-4 to TRBJ2-5, with TRBD2 matching over 7 bases. The CDR3 loop spans 13 amino acids. Germline V lookup: CDR1 SGHNT, CDR2 YYREEE (reference sequence). V lost 4 bases, J lost 5 bases, and 5 bases stayed unmatched. Full variable domain (rest looked up from reference TRBV5-4 and TRBJ2-5): ETGVTQSPTHLIKTRGQQVTLRCSSQSGHNTVSWYQQALGQGPQFIFQYYREEENGRGNFPPRFSGLQFPNYSSELNVNALELDDSALYLCASSAAGGETQYFGPGTRLLVL.

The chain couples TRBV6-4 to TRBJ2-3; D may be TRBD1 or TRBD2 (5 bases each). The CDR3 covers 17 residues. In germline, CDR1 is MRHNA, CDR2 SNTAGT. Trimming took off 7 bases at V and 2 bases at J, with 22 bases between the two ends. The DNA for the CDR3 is TGTGCCAGCATCCGGCTTAGGTGCGGAGGACACACAGATACGCAGTATTTT. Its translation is CASIRLRCGGHTDTQYF.

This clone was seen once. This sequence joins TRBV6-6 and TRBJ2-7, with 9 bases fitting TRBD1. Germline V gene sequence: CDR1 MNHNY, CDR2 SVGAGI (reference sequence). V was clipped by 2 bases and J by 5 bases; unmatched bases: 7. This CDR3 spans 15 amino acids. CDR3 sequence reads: CASSYPGQGGDEQYF. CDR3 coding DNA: TGTGCCAGCAGTTACCCGGGACAGGGTGGCGACGAGCAGTACTTC.